The clone carrying this TCR beta chain showed up many times. The antigen is not known. This sample was included in a study of regulatory T cells in long-lasting Graves disease. Study summary: Graves' disease counted as persistent after over 5 years of antithyroid drugs with positive TSH receptor antibodies.

Time point noted: persistent/refractory GD, antithyroid drugs over 5 years with positive TRAb. Extracted RNA from PBMCs served as the source of the TCR library. Points from the study as a whole: Among persistent patients, a larger number of public clonotypes were shared (about 3,000) than among newly diagnosed patients (more than 850). Authors noted too few samples as a limitation.

Through Arm-PCR of CDR3 regions and iRepertoire HTBI primers, TCR beta libraries were built. Each CDR3 protein is one row after TCRdb ran MiXCR on the multiplex PCR reads. The table lists under 500,000 distinct CDR3 sequences, around 21% of them singletons. Trimming removed 6 bases from V and 2 bases from J, with 8 bases in between. The CDR3 is made up of 14 amino acids. The germline gives CDR1 MNHNS, CDR2 SASEGT. The sequenced sample was peripheral blood mononuclear cells (PBMCs), obtained when the disease was refractory, from a patient treated with antithyroid drugs. The source is a female donor with Graves disease. V usage is TRBV6-1 and J usage is TRBJ1-6, with unresolved D. CDR3 protein: CASSVYPYNSPLHF. For the CDR3, the DNA is TGTGCCAGCAGCGTCTACCCCTATAATTCACCCCTCCACTTT.